This TCR beta chain was captured in a study of blood T cell repertoires in COVID-19. Study-level background: Researchers got acute and convalescent COVID-19 samples from the United States, Italy and Spain. Nucleic acid was either cDNA or gDNA, and it came from T cells, B-cell-depleted T cells, or PBMCs.

Original analysis: Reference gene primer amplification gave nucleated cell count estimates. Sequenced by immunoSEQ multiplex PCR; TCRdb stores in-frame clones only, minus some. V and J calls and clone size are as listed in that table; D and trimming were resolved from the DNA. The sample comprises 60,000 to 85,000 clones, 75% to 90% of which are singletons, and roughly a sixth rests with the top ten. CDR1 and CDR2 from the germline V gene are SGDLS and YYNGEE. V was pared by 0 bases and J by 6 bases, with 9 bases of the junction left unmatched. This CDR3 comprises 16 residues. This TCR derives from a human donor in a cohort sampled during active COVID-19. V usage is TRBV9 and J usage is TRBJ1-5, with 7 nucleotides matching TRBD1. The source material was peripheral blood. Here the CDR3 reads CASSVGGGGLTQPQHF. The CDR3 coding sequence is TGTGCCAGCAGCGTAGGCGGAGGGGGCCTGACTCAGCCCCAGCATTTT.